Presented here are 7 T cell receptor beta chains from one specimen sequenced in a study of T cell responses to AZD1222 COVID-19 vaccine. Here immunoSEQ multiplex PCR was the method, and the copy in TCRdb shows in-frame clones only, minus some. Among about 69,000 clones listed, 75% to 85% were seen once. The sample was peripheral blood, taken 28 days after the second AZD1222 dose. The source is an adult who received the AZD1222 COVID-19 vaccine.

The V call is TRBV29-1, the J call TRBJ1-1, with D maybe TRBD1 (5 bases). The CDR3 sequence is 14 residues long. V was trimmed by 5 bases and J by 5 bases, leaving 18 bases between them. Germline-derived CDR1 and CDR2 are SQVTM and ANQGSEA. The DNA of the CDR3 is TGCAGCGTTAGAAGGGGATCGAGTGGAACTGAAGCTTTCTTT. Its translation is CSVRRGSSGTEAFF.

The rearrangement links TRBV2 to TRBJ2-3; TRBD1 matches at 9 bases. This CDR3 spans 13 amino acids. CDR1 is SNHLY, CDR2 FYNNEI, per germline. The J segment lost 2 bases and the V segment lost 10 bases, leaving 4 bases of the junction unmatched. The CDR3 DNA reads TGTGCCATTCGGGACAGGGCCACAGATACGCAGTATTTT. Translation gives CAIRDRATDTQYF.

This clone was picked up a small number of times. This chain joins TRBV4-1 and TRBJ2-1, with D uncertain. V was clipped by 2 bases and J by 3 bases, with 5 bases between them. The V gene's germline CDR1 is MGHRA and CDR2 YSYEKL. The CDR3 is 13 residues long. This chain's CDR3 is CASSQRFYNEQFF. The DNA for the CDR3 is TGCGCCAGCAGCCAACGCTTCTACAATGAGCAGTTCTTC.

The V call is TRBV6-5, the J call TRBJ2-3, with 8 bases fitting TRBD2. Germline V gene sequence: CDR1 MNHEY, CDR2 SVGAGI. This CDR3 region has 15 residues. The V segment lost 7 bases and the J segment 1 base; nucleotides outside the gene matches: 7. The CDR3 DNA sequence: TGTGCCAGCAAGGGCGGGACTAGGGGCACAGATACGCAGTATTTT. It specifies CASKGGTRGTDTQYF.

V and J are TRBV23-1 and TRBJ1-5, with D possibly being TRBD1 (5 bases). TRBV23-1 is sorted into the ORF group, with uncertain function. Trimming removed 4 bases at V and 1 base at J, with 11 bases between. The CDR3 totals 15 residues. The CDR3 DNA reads TGCGCCAGCAGTCCGGACATCTTGAGCAATCAGCCCCAGCATTTT. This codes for CASSPDILSNQPQHF.

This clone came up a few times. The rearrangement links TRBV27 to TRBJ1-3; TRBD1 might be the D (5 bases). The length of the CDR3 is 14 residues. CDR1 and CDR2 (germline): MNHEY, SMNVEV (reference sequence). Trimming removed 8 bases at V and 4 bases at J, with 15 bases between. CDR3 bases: TGTGCCAGCGGGGCCTTTGGGTCCGGAAACACCATATATTTT. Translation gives CASGAFGSGNTIYF.

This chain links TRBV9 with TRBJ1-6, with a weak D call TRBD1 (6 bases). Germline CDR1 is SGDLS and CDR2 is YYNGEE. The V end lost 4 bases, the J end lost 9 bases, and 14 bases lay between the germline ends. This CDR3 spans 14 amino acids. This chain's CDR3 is CASSPLGQISPLHF. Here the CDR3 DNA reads TGTGCCAGCAGCCCCCTAGGACAGATTTCACCCCTCCACTTT.